Only a few counts were recorded for the clone carrying this TCR beta chain. Antigen specificity is unknown. Both TCR beta VDJ combination and CDR3 sequence profiling were carried out. Genomic DNA was the template for this profiling. TCRdb redid the calling of the reads with MiXCR, one entry per CDR3 protein. The profile shows around 230,000 distinct CDR3 sequences, over 60% of them singletons. The data were obtained in a study of CD8+CD57+ T cells in acquired aplastic anemia. Study summary: The sorted CD4+ and CD8+ cells yielded an average around 3 ug of DNA. Overall study findings and caveats: Controls did not differ significantly from patients in CD8+ Simpson's diversity.

In germline, CDR1 is LNHDA, CDR2 SQIVND (reference sequence). The trim removed 10 bases at V and 5 bases at J, leaving 6 bases unmatched. The CDR3 is made up of 14 amino acids. This chain joins TRBV19 and TRBJ2-2, with 11 nucleotides matching TRBD1. Sequencing was performed on sorted CD4+, CD8+, or CD8+CD57+ T cells (not recorded which) from PBMCs. This receptor was obtained from a human donor in good health. CDR3 sequence (DNA): TGTGCCACGGACAGGGGGCGAGAGACCGGGGAGCTGTTTTTT. This codes for CATDRGRETGELFF.